This is a list of T cell receptor beta chains from one sample in a study of shared T cell receptors in the human thymus. Only in-frame clones appear in the TCRdb table, and some are missing; sequencing was by immunoSEQ multiplex PCR. The data show about 500,000 clones, around 78% seen once. The sample was also reused in another study, on human thymus T cells.

The sequencing sample was made of thymocytes. The source of these receptors is a boy under two years old with a congenital heart defect. Both conserved end residues are part of each CDR3. A D gene is named only where the DNA matches it firmly. Not all rows give a size; the values are once, few, many and, for expanded clones, a class.

j_gene,d_gene,abundance,v_gene,CDR3nt,CDR3aa
TRBJ2-7,NA,few,TRBV4-3,TGCGCCAGCAGTCCAAGATTAGGGGTACGATACGAGCAGTACTTC,CASSPRLGVRYEQYF
TRBJ2-2,NA,NA,TRBV2,TGTGCCAGCAGTGAACGCAGGGTGAGAAGTCCATGGGAGCTGTTTTTT,CASSERRVRSPWELFF
TRBJ2-4,NA,NA,TRBV5-6,TGTGCCAGCAGGCGGGCCCTACGGGCCAAAAACATTCAGTACTTC,CASRRALRAKNIQYF
TRBJ1-2,NA,once,TRBV5-4,TGTGCCAGCAGCTTGGCGTCAGGAGGTTATGGCTACACCTTC,CASSLASGGYGYTF
TRBJ2-7,TRBD2,NA,TRBV4-3,TGCGCCAGCAGCCAAGACAGAACGGGAGGTAGAGACGAGCAGTACTTC,CASSQDRTGGRDEQYF
TRBJ2-1,NA,few,TRBV4-3,TGCGCCAGCAGCCTGAGGGCCTCCTACAATGAGCAGTTCTTC,CASSLRASYNEQFF
TRBJ2-7,TRBD1,NA,TRBV5-1,TGCGCCAGCAGCTTGGTCGGGGACAGGGTAGGGGAGCAGTACTTC,CASSLVGDRVGEQYF
TRBJ2-7,NA,NA,TRBV28,TGTGCCAGCAGTGCCCGGGTCAGGGCAGAACTCTACGAGCAGTACTTC,CASSARVRAELYEQYF
TRBJ2-6,NA,NA,TRBV28,TGTGCCACCTCGTCTGGGGCCAACGTCCTGACTTTC,CATSSGANVLTF
TRBJ2-5,NA,NA,TRBV4-3,TGCGCCAGCAGCCAAGGGGCCCAGGAGGGCCAAGAGACCCAGTACTTC,CASSQGAQEGQETQYF
TRBJ2-5,TRBD2,few,TRBV7-3,TGTGCCAGCAGCTCTGGACTAGCGGGAGGGGAGACCCAGTACTTC,CASSSGLAGGETQYF
TRBJ2-3,TRBD1,NA,TRBV15,TGTGCCACCAGCAGACGACAGGGCGCAGGAGATACGCAGTATTTT,CATSRRQGAGDTQYF
TRBJ1-1,NA,NA,TRBV18,TGTGCCAGCTCACCAGCCACACCCCAAGCTTTCTTT,CASSPATPQAFF
TRBJ2-2,TRBD1,once,TRBV6-5,TGTGCCAGCGGGGGACAGCCTAACACCGGGGAGCTGTTTTTT,CASGGQPNTGELFF
TRBJ2-3,TRBD2,few,TRBV7-3,TGTGCCAGCAGCTTTGAGGGAGGGCCCCCAGATACGCAGTATTTT,CASSFEGGPPDTQYF
TRBJ1-2,NA,NA,TRBV7-8,TGTGCCAGCAGCTTAGCCCCACGGGGTATTGACTATGGCTACACCTTC,CASSLAPRGIDYGYTF
TRBJ1-2,TRBD1,NA,TRBV10-3,TGTGCCATCAGTGAGCAGCCCCCGGGCAGGGGGACGGGTGGCTACACCTTC,CAISEQPPGRGTGGYTF
TRBJ2-7,TRBD2,NA,TRBV27,TGTGCCGCTTTCCCTCCTAGCGCGGGAGGGCCGTACGAGCAGTACTTC,CAAFPPSAGGPYEQYF
TRBJ2-5,NA,NA,TRBV11-2,TGTGCCAGCAGCTTAATGGCGGGCCAAGAGACCCAGTACTTC,CASSLMAGQETQYF
TRBJ1-2,NA,NA,TRBV7-2,TGTGCCAGCAGGCCCCAGGACAGCCGAGTTGGAGGCTACACCTTC,CASRPQDSRVGGYTF
TRBJ2-7,TRBD1,NA,TRBV15,TGTGCCACCAGCCGATACGGGACAGGTTCCTACGAGCAGTACTTC,CATSRYGTGSYEQYF
TRBJ1-2,TRBD1,few,TRBV28,TGTGCCAGCAGCCCCGACAGGGAGGATGGCTACACCTTC,CASSPDREDGYTF